The source of this T cell receptor (beta chain) is a study of identical twins. MiXCR, run by TCRdb on the 5' RACE reads, gives a single entry per CDR3 protein. The sample yields 1.5 million to 2 million distinct CDR3 sequences, around a third seen once. This CDR3 is 12 amino acids long. Germline V gene lookup returns CDR1 SQVTM and CDR2 ANQGSEA. V was clipped by 6 bases and J by 10 bases; unmatched bases: 8. Whole-study results and caveats: There were fewer insertions in abundant cord blood beta clonotypes, but memory repertoires showed no such pattern. Models underestimated TCR alpha sharing (out-of-frame) in monozygotic twins. The conclusions drew on cross-sectional statistical analysis instead of tracking the same donors. Beta out-of-frame sequences displayed a weaker excess of sharing between twins.

Only a few counts were recorded for this clonotype. Its antigen is unknown. The source material was cord blood. V and J are TRBV29-1 and TRBJ2-1; 8 bases are shared with TRBD2. This receptor was identified in a newborn girl in good health. In DNA form, the CDR3 reads TGCAGCGTCACCGGAACTAGCGGCGAGCAGTTCTTC. Its protein product is CSVTGTSGEQFF.